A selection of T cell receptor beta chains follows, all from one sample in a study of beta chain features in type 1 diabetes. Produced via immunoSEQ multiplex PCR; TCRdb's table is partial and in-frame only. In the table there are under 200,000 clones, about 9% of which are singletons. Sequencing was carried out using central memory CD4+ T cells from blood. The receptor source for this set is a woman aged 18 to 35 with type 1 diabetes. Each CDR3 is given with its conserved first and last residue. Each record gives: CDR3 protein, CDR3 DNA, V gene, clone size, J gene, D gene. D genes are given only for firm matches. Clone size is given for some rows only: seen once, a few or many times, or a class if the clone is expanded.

CDR3aa: CASRGQANSNQPQHF
CDR3nt: TGTGCCAGCAGGGGACAGGCTAATAGCAATCAGCCCCAGCATTTT
v_gene: TRBV2
abundance: -
j_gene: TRBJ1-5
d_gene: TRBD1

CDR3aa: CASSRTAGGYEQYF
CDR3nt: TGCGCCAGCAGCCGCACTGCGGGGGGCTACGAGCAGTACTTC
v_gene: TRBV4-3
abundance: -
j_gene: TRBJ2-7
d_gene: TRBD2

CDR3aa: CASRPQLAGGGNEQFF
CDR3nt: TGTGCCAGCAGACCTCAACTAGCGGGAGGGGGGAATGAGCAGTTCTTC
v_gene: TRBV2
abundance: -
j_gene: TRBJ2-1
d_gene: TRBD2

CDR3aa: CSVASGRGTEAFF
CDR3nt: TGCAGCGTTGCCTCAGGTAGGGGGACTGAAGCTTTCTTT
v_gene: TRBV29-1
abundance: many
j_gene: TRBJ1-1
d_gene: -

CDR3aa: CASSGGGETQYF
CDR3nt: TGTGCCAGCAGCGGCGGTGGGGAGACCCAGTACTTC
v_gene: TRBV7-8
abundance: few
j_gene: TRBJ2-5
d_gene: -

CDR3aa: CASSKSSGEQTQYF
CDR3nt: TGCGCCAGCAGTAAATCTAGCGGGGAACAGACCCAGTACTTC
v_gene: TRBV5-1
abundance: -
j_gene: TRBJ2-5
d_gene: TRBD2

CDR3aa: CASSQEQRMTDTQYF
CDR3nt: TGCGCCAGCAGCCAAGAGCAGCGGATGACAGATACGCAGTATTTT
v_gene: TRBV4-1
abundance: few
j_gene: TRBJ2-3
d_gene: -

CDR3aa: CASSPQTGVSRGYTF
CDR3nt: TGTGCCAGCAGCCCCCAAACAGGGGTTTCGAGAGGCTACACCTTC
v_gene: TRBV7-2
abundance: few
j_gene: TRBJ1-2
d_gene: TRBD1

CDR3aa: CASSSSNRGWGDTEAFF
CDR3nt: TGTGCCAGCAGCTCATCAAACAGGGGGTGGGGTGACACTGAAGCTTTCTTT
v_gene: TRBV7-9
abundance: few
j_gene: TRBJ1-1
d_gene: TRBD1

CDR3aa: CASSPRGGNTIYF
CDR3nt: TGTGCCAGCAGTCCACGTGGCGGAAACACCATATATTTT
v_gene: TRBV27
abundance: -
j_gene: TRBJ1-3
d_gene: -

CDR3aa: CSVSRGFSTDTQYF
CDR3nt: TGCAGCGTTAGCAGGGGATTCAGCACAGATACGCAGTATTTT
v_gene: TRBV29-1
abundance: few
j_gene: TRBJ2-3
d_gene: -

CDR3aa: CASSLSSIGGTDEQYF
CDR3nt: TGTGCCAGCAGCTTATCCTCGATCGGGGGGACGGACGAGCAGTACTTC
v_gene: TRBV11-3
abundance: -
j_gene: TRBJ2-7
d_gene: TRBD2

CDR3aa: CASSPRQSNNQPQHF
CDR3nt: TGTGCCAGCAGCCCCAGACAGAGCAACAATCAGCCCCAGCATTTT
v_gene: TRBV7-2
abundance: few
j_gene: TRBJ1-5
d_gene: -

CDR3aa: CASSVTGYSYEQYF
CDR3nt: TGTGCCAGCAGTGTTACAGGGTACTCCTACGAGCAGTACTTC
v_gene: TRBV2
abundance: -
j_gene: TRBJ2-7
d_gene: -

CDR3aa: CATFDRDYYNEQFF
CDR3nt: TGTGCCACCTTCGATCGGGACTACTACAATGAGCAGTTCTTC
v_gene: TRBV6-6
abundance: -
j_gene: TRBJ2-1
d_gene: TRBD2

CDR3aa: CASSLAPRGGETQYF
CDR3nt: TGTGCCAGCAGCTTAGCCCCACGAGGCGGGGAGACCCAGTACTTC
v_gene: TRBV7-8
abundance: few
j_gene: TRBJ2-5
d_gene: -

CDR3aa: CSGAGTDLYNEQFF
CDR3nt: TGCAGCGGGGCCGGGACAGACCTTTACAATGAGCAGTTCTTC
v_gene: TRBV29-1
abundance: few
j_gene: TRBJ2-1
d_gene: TRBD1

CDR3aa: CASGTGLSYNEQFF
CDR3nt: TGTGCTAGTGGTACGGGACTCTCTTACAATGAGCAGTTCTTC
v_gene: TRBV12-5
abundance: -
j_gene: TRBJ2-1
d_gene: -

CDR3aa: CASSWGGSNTGELFF
CDR3nt: TGTGCCAGCAGCTGGGGGGGATCGAACACCGGGGAGCTGTTTTTT
v_gene: TRBV6-1
abundance: few
j_gene: TRBJ2-2
d_gene: TRBD2

CDR3aa: CASSPTSQGTGQPQHF
CDR3nt: TGTGCCAGCTCACCAACGTCTCAGGGGACGGGACAGCCCCAGCATTTT
v_gene: TRBV18
abundance: few
j_gene: TRBJ1-5
d_gene: -

CDR3aa: CASSPQRVRYEQYF
CDR3nt: TGTGCCAGCTCACCACAGCGAGTTCGGTACGAGCAGTACTTC
v_gene: TRBV18
abundance: -
j_gene: TRBJ2-7
d_gene: -

CDR3aa: CASSFGLAGGLGEQYF
CDR3nt: TGTGCCAGCAGCTTCGGGCTAGCGGGAGGTTTGGGCGAGCAGTACTTC
v_gene: TRBV7-2
abundance: few
j_gene: TRBJ2-7
d_gene: TRBD2

CDR3aa: CASSTTLTGYGYTF
CDR3nt: TGTGCCAGCAGCACTACGTTAACAGGGTATGGCTACACCTTC
v_gene: TRBV7-9
abundance: -
j_gene: TRBJ1-2
d_gene: -

CDR3aa: CASMGRANYEQYF
CDR3nt: TGTGCCAGCATGGGCAGGGCCAACTACGAGCAGTACTTC
v_gene: TRBV6-5
abundance: few
j_gene: TRBJ2-7
d_gene: -

CDR3aa: CASSVDAVSYNEQFF
CDR3nt: TGTGCCAGCAGCGTAGACGCGGTCTCCTACAATGAGCAGTTCTTC
v_gene: TRBV9
abundance: few
j_gene: TRBJ2-1
d_gene: -

CDR3aa: CAARDSANNEQFF
CDR3nt: TGTGCCGCCCGGGACTCAGCGAACAATGAGCAGTTCTTC
v_gene: TRBV28
abundance: few
j_gene: TRBJ2-1
d_gene: -

CDR3aa: CASSLSGLYPDTQYF
CDR3nt: TGTGCCAGCAGCTTAAGTGGACTCTACCCAGATACGCAGTATTTT
v_gene: TRBV7-2
abundance: -
j_gene: TRBJ2-3
d_gene: -

CDR3aa: CASSGTHSSYEQYF
CDR3nt: TGTGCCAGCTCCGGGACTCACAGCTCCTACGAGCAGTACTTC
v_gene: TRBV18
abundance: -
j_gene: TRBJ2-7
d_gene: -

CDR3aa: CASSSTGMLSYNSPLHF
CDR3nt: TGTGCCAGCAGTTCTACAGGGATGTTGTCCTATAATTCACCCCTCCACTTT
v_gene: TRBV27
abundance: few
j_gene: TRBJ1-6
d_gene: -

CDR3aa: CASSDGGTGGPPEQFF
CDR3nt: TGTGCCAGCAGTGATGGGGGGACAGGGGGTCCACCTGAGCAGTTCTTC
v_gene: TRBV2
abundance: -
j_gene: TRBJ2-1
d_gene: TRBD1

CDR3aa: CASSGGTGVRSYEQYF
CDR3nt: TGTGCCAGCAGCGGGGGGACAGGGGTTAGGTCCTACGAGCAGTACTTC
v_gene: TRBV7-3
abundance: -
j_gene: TRBJ2-7
d_gene: TRBD1

CDR3aa: CASRLPGLAGDTQYF
CDR3nt: TGTGCCAGCAGACTACCGGGACTAGCAGGAGATACGCAGTATTTT
v_gene: TRBV11-3
abundance: few
j_gene: TRBJ2-3
d_gene: TRBD2

CDR3aa: CASSQDSGVGYTF
CDR3nt: TGCGCCAGCAGCCAAGATTCCGGGGTTGGCTACACCTTC
v_gene: TRBV4-3
abundance: few
j_gene: TRBJ1-2
d_gene: -

CDR3aa: CASRETGGNTEAFF
CDR3nt: TGTGCCAGCAGAGAGACAGGGGGGAACACTGAAGCTTTCTTT
v_gene: TRBV7-9
abundance: few
j_gene: TRBJ1-1
d_gene: TRBD1

CDR3aa: CASSQLWDSYTSGANVLTF
CDR3nt: TGCGCCAGCAGCCAACTATGGGACAGCTACACCTCTGGGGCCAACGTCCTGACTTTC
v_gene: TRBV4-3
abundance: few
j_gene: TRBJ2-6
d_gene: TRBD1

CDR3aa: CASSVGLAGLGYF
CDR3nt: TGTGCCAGCAGTGTTGGTCTAGCGGGCTTGGGGTATTTT
v_gene: TRBV2
abundance: -
j_gene: TRBJ2-3
d_gene: TRBD2

CDR3aa: CASSETGGGEKLFF
CDR3nt: TGTGCCAGCAGTGAGACAGGGGGCGGTGAAAAACTGTTTTTT
v_gene: TRBV28
abundance: few
j_gene: TRBJ1-4
d_gene: TRBD1

CDR3aa: CASSSQGGQPQHF
CDR3nt: TGTGCCAGCAGCTCCCAAGGCGGGCAGCCCCAGCATTTT
v_gene: TRBV7-8
abundance: -
j_gene: TRBJ1-5
d_gene: -